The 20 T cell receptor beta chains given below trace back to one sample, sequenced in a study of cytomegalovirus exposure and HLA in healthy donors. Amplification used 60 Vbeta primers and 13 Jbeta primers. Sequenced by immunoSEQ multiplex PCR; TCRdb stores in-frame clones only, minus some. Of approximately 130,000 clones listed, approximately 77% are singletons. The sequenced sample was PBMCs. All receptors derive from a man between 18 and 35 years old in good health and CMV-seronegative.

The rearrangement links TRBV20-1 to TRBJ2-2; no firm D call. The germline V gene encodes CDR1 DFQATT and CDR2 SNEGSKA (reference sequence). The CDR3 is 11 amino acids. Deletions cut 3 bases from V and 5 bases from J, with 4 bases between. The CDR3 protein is CSARRTGELFF. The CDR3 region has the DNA TGCAGTGCTAGGAGGACCGGGGAGCTGTTTTTT.

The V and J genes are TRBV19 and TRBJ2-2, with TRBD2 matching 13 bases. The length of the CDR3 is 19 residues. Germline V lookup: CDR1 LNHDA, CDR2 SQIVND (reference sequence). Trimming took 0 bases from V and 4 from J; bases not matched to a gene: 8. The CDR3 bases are TGTGCCAGTAGTATAGACCGACTAGCGGGGGGTCCGGGCACCGGGGAGCTGTTTTTT. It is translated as CASSIDRLAGGPGTGELFF.

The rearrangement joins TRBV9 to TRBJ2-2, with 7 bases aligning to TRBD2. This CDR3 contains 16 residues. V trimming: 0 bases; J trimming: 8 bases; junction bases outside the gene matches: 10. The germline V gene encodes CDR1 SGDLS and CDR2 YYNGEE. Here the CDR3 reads CASSVGAGVPSGELFF. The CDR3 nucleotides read TGTGCCAGCAGCGTAGGGGCGGGGGTGCCCTCAGGGGAGCTGTTTTTT. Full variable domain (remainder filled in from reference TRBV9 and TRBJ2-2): DSGVTQTPKHLITATGQRVTLRCSPRSGDLSVYWYQQSLDQGLQFLIQYYNGEERAKGNILERFSAQQFPDLHSELNLSSLELGDSALYFCASSVGAGVPSGELFFGEGSRLTVL.

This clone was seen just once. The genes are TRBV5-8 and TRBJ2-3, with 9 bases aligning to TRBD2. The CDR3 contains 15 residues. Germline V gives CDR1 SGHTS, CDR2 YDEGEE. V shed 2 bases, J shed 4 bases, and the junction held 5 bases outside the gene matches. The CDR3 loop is CASSFAGGQADTQYF. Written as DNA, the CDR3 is TGTGCCAGCAGCTTCGCGGGGGGGCAGGCAGATACGCAGTATTTT.

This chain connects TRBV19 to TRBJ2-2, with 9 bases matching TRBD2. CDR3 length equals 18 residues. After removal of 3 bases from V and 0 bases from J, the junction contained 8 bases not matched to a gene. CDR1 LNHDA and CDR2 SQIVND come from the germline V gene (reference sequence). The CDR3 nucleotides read TGTGCCAGTAGTATGGTAGTAGCGGGGGTGACGAACACCGGGGAGCTGTTTTTT. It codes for CASSMVVAGVTNTGELFF.

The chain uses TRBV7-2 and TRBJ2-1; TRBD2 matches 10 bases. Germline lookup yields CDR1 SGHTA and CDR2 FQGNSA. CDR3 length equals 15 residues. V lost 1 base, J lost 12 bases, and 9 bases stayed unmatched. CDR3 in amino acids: CASSLVPSGGGVQFF. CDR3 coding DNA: TGTGCCAGCAGCTTAGTGCCTAGCGGGGGCGGGGTGCAGTTCTTC.

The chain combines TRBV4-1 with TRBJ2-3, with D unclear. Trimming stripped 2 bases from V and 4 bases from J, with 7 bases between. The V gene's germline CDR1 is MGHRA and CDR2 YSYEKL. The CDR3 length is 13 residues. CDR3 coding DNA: TGCGCCAGCAGCCAAACTTTGCCAGATACGCAGTATTTT. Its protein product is CASSQTLPDTQYF.

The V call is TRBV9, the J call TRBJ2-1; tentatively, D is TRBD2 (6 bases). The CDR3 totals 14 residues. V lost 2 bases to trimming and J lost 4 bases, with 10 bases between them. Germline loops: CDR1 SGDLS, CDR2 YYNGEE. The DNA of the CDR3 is TGTGCCAGCAGCGTCCGGGACTTTTACAATGAGCAGTTCTTC. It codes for CASSVRDFYNEQFF.

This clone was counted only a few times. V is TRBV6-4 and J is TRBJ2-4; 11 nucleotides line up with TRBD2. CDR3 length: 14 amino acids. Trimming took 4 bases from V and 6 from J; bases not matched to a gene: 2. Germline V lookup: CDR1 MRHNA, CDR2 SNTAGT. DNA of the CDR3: TGTGCCAGCAGTGTAACTAGCGGGGGAAACATTCAGTACTTC. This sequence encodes CASSVTSGGNIQYF.

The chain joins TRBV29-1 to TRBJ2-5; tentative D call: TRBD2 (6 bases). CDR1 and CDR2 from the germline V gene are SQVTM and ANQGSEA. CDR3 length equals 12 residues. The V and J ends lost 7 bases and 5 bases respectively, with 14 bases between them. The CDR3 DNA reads TGCAGCGCCGGGGGAGGTTCGGAGACCCAGTACTTC. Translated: CSAGGGSETQYF. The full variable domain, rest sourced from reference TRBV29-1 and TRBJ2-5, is SAVISQKPSRDICQRGTSLTIQCQVDSQVTMMFWYRQQPGQSLTLIATANQGSEATYESGFVIDKFPISRPNLTFSTLTVSNMSPEDSSIYLCSAGGGSETQYFGPGTRLLVL.

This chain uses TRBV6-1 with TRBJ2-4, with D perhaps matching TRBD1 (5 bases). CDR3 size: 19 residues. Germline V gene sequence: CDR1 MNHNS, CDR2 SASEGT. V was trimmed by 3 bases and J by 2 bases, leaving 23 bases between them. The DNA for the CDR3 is TGTGCCAGCAGTGACCGACAGTGGATATTCGACCCATCCAAAAACATTCAGTACTTC. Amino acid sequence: CASSDRQWIFDPSKNIQYF.

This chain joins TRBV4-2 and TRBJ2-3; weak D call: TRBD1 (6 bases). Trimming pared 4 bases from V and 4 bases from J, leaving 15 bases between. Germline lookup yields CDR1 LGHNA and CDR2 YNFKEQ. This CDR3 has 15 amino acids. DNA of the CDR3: TGTGCCAGCAGCCGAACAGCAGGGGCCCCAGATACGCAGTATTTT. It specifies CASSRTAGAPDTQYF.

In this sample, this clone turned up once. This CDR3 reads CASPKTVTGELFF. In nucleotides, the CDR3 is TGTGCCAGCCCTAAGACTGTTACCGGGGAGCTGTTTTTT. This rearrangement joins TRBV7-9 to TRBJ2-2, with D unclear. CDR1 and CDR2 (germline): SEHNR, FQNEAQ (reference sequence). The CDR3 sequence is 13 residues long. Between the trimmed V and J ends, which lost 8 bases and 5 bases, there was a span of 12 bases.

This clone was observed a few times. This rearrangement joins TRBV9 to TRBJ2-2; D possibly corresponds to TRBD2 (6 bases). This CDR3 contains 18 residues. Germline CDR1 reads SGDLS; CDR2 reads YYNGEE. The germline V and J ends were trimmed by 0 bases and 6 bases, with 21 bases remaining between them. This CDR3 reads CASSVAPLGGPEAGELFF. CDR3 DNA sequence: TGTGCCAGCAGCGTAGCTCCCCTGGGGGGACCCGAGGCCGGGGAGCTGTTTTTT. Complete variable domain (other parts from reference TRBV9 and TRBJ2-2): DSGVTQTPKHLITATGQRVTLRCSPRSGDLSVYWYQQSLDQGLQFLIQYYNGEERAKGNILERFSAQQFPDLHSELNLSSLELGDSALYFCASSVAPLGGPEAGELFFGEGSRLTVL.

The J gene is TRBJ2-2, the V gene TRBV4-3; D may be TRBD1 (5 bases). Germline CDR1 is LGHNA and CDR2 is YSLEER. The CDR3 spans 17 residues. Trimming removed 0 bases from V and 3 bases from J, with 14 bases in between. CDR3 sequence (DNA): TGCGCCAGCAGCCAAGAATTCCGGACATCCTACACCGGGGAGCTGTTTTTT. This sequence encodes CASSQEFRTSYTGELFF.

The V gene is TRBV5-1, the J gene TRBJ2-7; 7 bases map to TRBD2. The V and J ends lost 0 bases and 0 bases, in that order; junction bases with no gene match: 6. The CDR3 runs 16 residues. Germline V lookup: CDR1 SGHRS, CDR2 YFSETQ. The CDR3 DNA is TGCGCCAGCAGCTTGGTCTCTGGGACTATCTCCTACGAGCAGTACTTC. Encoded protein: CASSLVSGTISYEQYF.

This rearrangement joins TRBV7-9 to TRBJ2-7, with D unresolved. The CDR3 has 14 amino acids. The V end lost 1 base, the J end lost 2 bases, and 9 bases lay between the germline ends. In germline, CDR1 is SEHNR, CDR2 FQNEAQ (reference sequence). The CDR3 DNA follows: TGTGCCAGCAGCTTAGGTGGCGACACCTACGAGCAGTACTTC. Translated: CASSLGGDTYEQYF.

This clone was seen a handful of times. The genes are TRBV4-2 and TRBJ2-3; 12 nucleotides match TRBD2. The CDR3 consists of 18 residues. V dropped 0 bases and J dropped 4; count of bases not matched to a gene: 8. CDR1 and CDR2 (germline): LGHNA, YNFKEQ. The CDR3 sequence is CASSQEIRASGGADTQYF. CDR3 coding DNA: TGTGCCAGCAGCCAAGAAATAAGGGCTAGCGGGGGGGCAGATACGCAGTATTTT.

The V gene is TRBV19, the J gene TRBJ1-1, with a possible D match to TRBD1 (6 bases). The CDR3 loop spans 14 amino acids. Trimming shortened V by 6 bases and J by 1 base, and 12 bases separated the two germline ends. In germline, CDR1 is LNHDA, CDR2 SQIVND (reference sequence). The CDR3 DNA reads TGTGCCAGTAGGACCACAGGGTGGAACACTGAAGCTTTCTTT. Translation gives CASRTTGWNTEAFF.

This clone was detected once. Written as DNA, the CDR3 is TGTGCCAGCAGCCCTCCGAACACCGGGGAGCTGTTTTTT. The encoded protein is CASSPPNTGELFF. J is TRBJ2-2 and V is TRBV9; unclear D gene. From germline, CDR1 is SGDLS and CDR2 YYNGEE. This CDR3 contains 13 residues. The ends were cut back, 4 bases at V and 0 bases at J, with 4 bases in the middle. Based on the CDR3 plus reference TRBV9 and TRBJ2-2, the full variable domain is DSGVTQTPKHLITATGQRVTLRCSPRSGDLSVYWYQQSLDQGLQFLIQYYNGEERAKGNILERFSAQQFPDLHSELNLSSLELGDSALYFCASSPPNTGELFFGEGSRLTVL.